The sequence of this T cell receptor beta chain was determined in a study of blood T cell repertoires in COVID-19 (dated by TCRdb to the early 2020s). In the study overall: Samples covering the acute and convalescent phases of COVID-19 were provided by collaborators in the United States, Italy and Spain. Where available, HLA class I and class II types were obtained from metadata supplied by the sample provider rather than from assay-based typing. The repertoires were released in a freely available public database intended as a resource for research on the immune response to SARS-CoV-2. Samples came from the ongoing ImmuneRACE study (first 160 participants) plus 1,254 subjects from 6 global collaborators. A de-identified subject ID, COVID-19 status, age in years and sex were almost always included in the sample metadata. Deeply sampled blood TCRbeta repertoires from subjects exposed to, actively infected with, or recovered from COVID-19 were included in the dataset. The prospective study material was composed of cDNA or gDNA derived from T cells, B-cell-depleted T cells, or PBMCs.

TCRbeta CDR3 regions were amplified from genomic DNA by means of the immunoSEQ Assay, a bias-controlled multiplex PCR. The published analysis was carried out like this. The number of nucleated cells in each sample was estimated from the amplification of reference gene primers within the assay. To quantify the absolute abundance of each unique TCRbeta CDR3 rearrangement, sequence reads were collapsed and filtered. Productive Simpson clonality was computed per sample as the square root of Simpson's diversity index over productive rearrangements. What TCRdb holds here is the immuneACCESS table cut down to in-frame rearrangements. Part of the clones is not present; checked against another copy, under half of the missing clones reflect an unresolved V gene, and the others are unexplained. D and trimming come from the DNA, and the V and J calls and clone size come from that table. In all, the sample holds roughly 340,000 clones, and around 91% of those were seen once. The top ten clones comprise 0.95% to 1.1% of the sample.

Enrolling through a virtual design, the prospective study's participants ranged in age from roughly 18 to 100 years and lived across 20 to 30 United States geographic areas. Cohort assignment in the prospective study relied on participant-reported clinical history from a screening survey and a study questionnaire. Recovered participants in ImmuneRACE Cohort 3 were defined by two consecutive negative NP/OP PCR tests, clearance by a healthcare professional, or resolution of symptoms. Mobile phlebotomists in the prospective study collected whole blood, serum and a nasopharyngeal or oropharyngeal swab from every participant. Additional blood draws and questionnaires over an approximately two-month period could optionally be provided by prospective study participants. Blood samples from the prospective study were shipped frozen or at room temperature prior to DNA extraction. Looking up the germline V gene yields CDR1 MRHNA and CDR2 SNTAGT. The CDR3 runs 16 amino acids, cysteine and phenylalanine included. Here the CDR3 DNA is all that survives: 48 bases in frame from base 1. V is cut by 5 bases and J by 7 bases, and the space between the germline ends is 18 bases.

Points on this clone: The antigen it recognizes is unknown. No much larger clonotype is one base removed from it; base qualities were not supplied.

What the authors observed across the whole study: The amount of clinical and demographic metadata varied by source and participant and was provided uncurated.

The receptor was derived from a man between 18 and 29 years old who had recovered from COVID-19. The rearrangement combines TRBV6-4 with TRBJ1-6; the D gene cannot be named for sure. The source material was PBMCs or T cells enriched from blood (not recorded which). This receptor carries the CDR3 CASSQSTAGVNSPLHF. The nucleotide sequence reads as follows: TGTGCCAGCAGTCAGTCAACCGCGGGAGTCAATTCACCCCTCCACTTT.